The clone carrying this T cell receptor beta chain was seen ten or more times. Antigen specificity is unknown. The TCR beta CDR3 regions underwent amplification using RNA transcripts as the source. TCR CDR3 underwent first-round RT-PCR with the HTBI primer set. TCRdb recomputed calls from the multiplex PCR reads with MiXCR, one row per CDR3 protein. This repertoire shows about 400,000 distinct CDR3 sequences, around a sixth found once; its top ten account for 7.7%. The record originates from a study of T cells in Graves' hyperthyroidism and ophthalmopathy. Per the germline V gene, CDR1 is LGHDT and CDR2 is YNNKEL (reference sequence). J was trimmed by 7 bases and V by 3 bases; bases with no gene match: 6. The CDR3 spans 16 residues. Study-wide results and caveats: Ophthalmopathy prediction by the model preceded onset by a median about 6 months. Researchers report that a 13 V-J model separated ophthalmopathy from stable hyperthyroidism.

The V and J genes are TRBV3-1 and TRBJ2-2, with TRBD2 identical over 12 bases. The sequenced sample was blood. The TCR sequence derives from a woman aged 18-29 years with Graves' hyperthyroidism. Here the CDR3 DNA reads TGTGCCAGCAGCCATAGACTAGCGGGAGTCGGCGGGGAGCTGTTTTTT. Amino acid sequence: CASSHRLAGVGGELFF.